The source of this T cell receptor beta chain is a study of blood T cell repertoires in COVID-19. For the study at large: The United States, Italy and Spain supplied acute and convalescent COVID-19 samples. T cells, B-cell-depleted T cells, or PBMCs provided the cDNA or gDNA that served as material.

The CDR3 loop spans 17 amino acids. Germline assignment: CDR1 SEHNR and CDR2 FQNEAQ (reference sequence). V was clipped by 4 bases and J by 0 bases; unmatched bases: 12. This clone was observed a few times. Per the original data handling: Reference gene primer amplification gave estimated nucleated cell counts. The table came from immunoSEQ multiplex PCR; TCRdb's copy has only in-frame clones and leaves some out. V and J calls and clone size come straight from that table; D and trimming were deduced from the DNA. The data show around 450,000 clones, roughly 90% seen once. The TCR sequence derives from a woman in her thirties with acute or convalescent COVID-19. This rearrangement joins TRBV7-9 to TRBJ2-7, with TRBD2 matching over 7 bases. Sample: peripheral blood. The CDR3 is CASSSPGRGESSYEQYF. CDR3 sequence (DNA): TGTGCCAGCAGCTCCCCCGGCCGGGGGGAAAGCTCCTACGAGCAGTACTTC.